This TCR beta chain originates from a study of early T cells in non-severe SARS-CoV-2 infection. Many counts were recorded for this clonotype. In TCRdb, the 5' RACE reads were re-called with MiXCR into one record per CDR3 protein. The sample consists of some 52,000 distinct CDR3 sequences, 6.5% to 9% of them appearing once. The germline V gene encodes CDR1 SGDLS and CDR2 YYNGEE. J lost 0 bases, V lost 7 bases, and 2 bases had no gene match. This CDR3 is 14 amino acids long. Sequencing was carried out using whole blood. This rearrangement joins TRBV9 to TRBJ1-4, with 8 bases fitting TRBD1. The clonotype comes from an adult who was a healthcare worker with PCR-confirmed SARS-CoV-2 infection or an uninfected control (not recorded which). The DNA for the CDR3 is TGTGCCAGCGGACAGGGTGCAACTAATGAAAAACTGTTTTTT. This codes for CASGQGATNEKLFF.